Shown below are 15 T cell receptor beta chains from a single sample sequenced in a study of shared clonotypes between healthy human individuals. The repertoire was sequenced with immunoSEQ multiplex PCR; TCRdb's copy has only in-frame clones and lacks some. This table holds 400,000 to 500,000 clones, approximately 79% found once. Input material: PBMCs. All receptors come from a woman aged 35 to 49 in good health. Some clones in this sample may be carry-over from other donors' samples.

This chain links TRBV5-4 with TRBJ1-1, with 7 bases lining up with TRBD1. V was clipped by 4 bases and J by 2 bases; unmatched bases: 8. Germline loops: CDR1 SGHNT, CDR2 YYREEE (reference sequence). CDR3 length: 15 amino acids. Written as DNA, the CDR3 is TGTGCCAGCAGCACGACCGGACAGGACAACACTGAAGCTTTCTTT. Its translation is CASSTTGQDNTEAFF.

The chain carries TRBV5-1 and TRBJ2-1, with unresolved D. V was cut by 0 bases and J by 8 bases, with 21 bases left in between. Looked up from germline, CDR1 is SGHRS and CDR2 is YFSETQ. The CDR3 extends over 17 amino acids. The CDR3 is CASSLVASAVLQYEQFF. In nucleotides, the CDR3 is TGCGCCAGCAGCTTGGTGGCTAGTGCCGTCTTGCAATATGAGCAGTTCTTC.

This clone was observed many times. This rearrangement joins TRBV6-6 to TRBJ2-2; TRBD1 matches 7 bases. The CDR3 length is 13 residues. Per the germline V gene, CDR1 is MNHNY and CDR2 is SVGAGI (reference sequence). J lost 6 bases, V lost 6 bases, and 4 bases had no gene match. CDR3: CASSTGDAGELFF. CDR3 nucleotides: TGTGCCAGCAGCACAGGGGACGCCGGGGAGCTGTTTTTT.

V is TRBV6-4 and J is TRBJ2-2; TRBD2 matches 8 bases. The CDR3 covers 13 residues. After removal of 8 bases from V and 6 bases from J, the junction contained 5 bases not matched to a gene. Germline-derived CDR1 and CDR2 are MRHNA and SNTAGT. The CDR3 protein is CASSREVAGELFF. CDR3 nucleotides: TGTGCCAGCTCGCGGGAGGTTGCCGGGGAGCTGTTTTTT.

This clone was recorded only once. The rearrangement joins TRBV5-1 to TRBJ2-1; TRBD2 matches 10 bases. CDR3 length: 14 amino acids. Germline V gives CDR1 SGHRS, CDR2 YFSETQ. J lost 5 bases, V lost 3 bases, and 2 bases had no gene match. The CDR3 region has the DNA TGCGCCAGCAGCTCCGGGACTAGCGACAATGAGCAGTTCTTC. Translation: CASSSGTSDNEQFF. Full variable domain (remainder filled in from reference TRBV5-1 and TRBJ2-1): KAGVTQTPRYLIKTRGQQVTLSCSPISGHRSVSWYQQTPGQGLQFLFEYFSETQRNKGNFPGRFSGRQFSNSRSEMNVSTLELGDSALYLCASSSGTSDNEQFFGPGTRLTVL.

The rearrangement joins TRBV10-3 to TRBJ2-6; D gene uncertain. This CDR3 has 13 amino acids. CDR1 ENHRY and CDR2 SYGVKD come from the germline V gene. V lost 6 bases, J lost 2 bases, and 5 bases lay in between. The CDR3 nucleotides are TGTGCCATCAGCCGCCCTGGGGCCAACGTCCTGACTTTC. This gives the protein CAISRPGANVLTF.

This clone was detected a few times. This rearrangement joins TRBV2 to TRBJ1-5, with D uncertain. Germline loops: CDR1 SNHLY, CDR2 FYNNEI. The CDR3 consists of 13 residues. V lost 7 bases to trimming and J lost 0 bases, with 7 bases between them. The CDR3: CASKFTSNQPQHF. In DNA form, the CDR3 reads TGTGCCAGCAAATTCACTAGCAATCAGCCCCAGCATTTT.

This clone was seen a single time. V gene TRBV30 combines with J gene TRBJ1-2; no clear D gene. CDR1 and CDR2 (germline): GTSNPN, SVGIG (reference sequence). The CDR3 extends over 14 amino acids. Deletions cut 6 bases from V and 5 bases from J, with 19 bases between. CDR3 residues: CACLIGPGGYGYTF. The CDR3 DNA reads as TGTGCCTGCCTTATTGGCCCGGGAGGGTATGGCTACACCTTC.

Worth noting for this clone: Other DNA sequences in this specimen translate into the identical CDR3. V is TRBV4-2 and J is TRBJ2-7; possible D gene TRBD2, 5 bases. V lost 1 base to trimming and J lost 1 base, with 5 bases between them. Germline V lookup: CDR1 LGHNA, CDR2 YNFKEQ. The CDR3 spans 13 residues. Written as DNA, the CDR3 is TGTGCCAGCAGCCAAGGAGGGTCCTACGAGCAGTACTTC. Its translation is CASSQGGSYEQYF.

CDR3 loop: CASSFQGPNGYTF. CDR3 nucleotide sequence: TGTGCCAGCAGCTTCCAAGGGCCAAACGGCTACACCTTC. This rearrangement joins TRBV5-6 to TRBJ1-2, with no clear D. Germline lookup yields CDR1 SGHDT and CDR2 YYEEEE. The CDR3 has 13 residues. V dropped 2 bases and J dropped 8 bases, with 13 bases sitting between them.

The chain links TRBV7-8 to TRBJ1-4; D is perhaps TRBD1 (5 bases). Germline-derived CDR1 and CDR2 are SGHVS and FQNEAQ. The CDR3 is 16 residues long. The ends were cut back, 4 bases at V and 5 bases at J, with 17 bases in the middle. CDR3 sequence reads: CASSSLGGGKNEKLFF. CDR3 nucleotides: TGTGCCAGCAGCTCCCTCGGGGGAGGGAAGAATGAAAAACTGTTTTTT. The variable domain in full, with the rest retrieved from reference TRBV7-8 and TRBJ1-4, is GAGVSQSPRYKVAKRGQDVALRCDPISGHVSLFWYQQALGQGPEFLTYFQNEAQLDKSGLPSDRFFAERPEGSVSTLKIQRTQQEDSAVYLCASSSLGGGKNEKLFFGSGTQLSVL.

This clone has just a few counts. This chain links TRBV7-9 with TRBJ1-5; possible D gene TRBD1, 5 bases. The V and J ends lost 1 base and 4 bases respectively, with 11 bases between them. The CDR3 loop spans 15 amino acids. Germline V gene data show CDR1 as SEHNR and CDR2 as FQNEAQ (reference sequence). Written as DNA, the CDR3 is TGTGCCAGCAGCTTAGATACTCCAGGGAATCAGCCCCAGCATTTT. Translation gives CASSLDTPGNQPQHF.

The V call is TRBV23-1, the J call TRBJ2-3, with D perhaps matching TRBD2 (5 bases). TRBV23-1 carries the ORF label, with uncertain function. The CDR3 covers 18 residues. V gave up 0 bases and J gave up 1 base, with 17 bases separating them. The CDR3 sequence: CASSQSWTQTRGTDTQYF. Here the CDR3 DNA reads TGCGCCAGCAGTCAATCGTGGACTCAAACTAGGGGCACAGATACGCAGTATTTT.

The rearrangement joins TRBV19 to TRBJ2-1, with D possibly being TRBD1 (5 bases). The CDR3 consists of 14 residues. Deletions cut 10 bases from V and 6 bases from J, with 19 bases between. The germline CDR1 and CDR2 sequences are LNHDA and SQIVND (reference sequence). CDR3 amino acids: CATKDTKRSNEQFF. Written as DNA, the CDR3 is TGTGCCACCAAGGACACCAAACGCTCCAATGAGCAGTTCTTC.

CDR3 protein: CASSQDLGQGGGTEAFF. CDR3 sequence (DNA): TGTGCCAGCAGCCAAGACCTCGGACAGGGCGGGGGCACTGAAGCTTTCTTT. The genes are TRBV14 and TRBJ1-1, with 8 positions matching TRBD1. There are 17 residues in the CDR3. V was clipped by 0 bases and J by 4 bases; unmatched bases: 10. CDR1 is SGHDN and CDR2 is FVKESK in the germline V gene.